The table lists the clone carrying this TCR beta chain with a count of one. The sample comes from a study of PD-L1 blockade in urothelial cancer. Study overall: In about 2014 therapy began: atezolizumab 1,200 mg intravenously every 3 weeks. In the patient group, most of the roughly 30 were males with bladder-origin urothelial cancer.

This sample's time point: pretreatment peripheral blood. Locally advanced or metastatic urothelial carcinoma affected all patients. Germline V CDR1 and CDR2: SGHDN, FVKESK. V lost 0 bases and J 6 bases, leaving 17 bases between the germline ends. This CDR3 is built from 16 residues. Every PCR was spiked with synthetic TCR analog templates. TCRdb keeps only in-frame clones here, not all; method: immunoSEQ multiplex PCR. The sample carries around 79,000 clones, 70% to 90% recorded once. The sequence was collected from a man aged 40-55 years with urothelial cancer. This rearrangement joins TRBV14 to TRBJ1-2, with D perhaps matching TRBD1 (6 bases). The specimen comprised PBMCs, sampled around atezolizumab (anti-PD-L1) treatment. CDR3 nucleotide sequence: TGTGCCAGCAGCCAAGACTTGGGGGGGCTGAAGAATGGCTACACCTTC. Its translation: CASSQDLGGLKNGYTF.